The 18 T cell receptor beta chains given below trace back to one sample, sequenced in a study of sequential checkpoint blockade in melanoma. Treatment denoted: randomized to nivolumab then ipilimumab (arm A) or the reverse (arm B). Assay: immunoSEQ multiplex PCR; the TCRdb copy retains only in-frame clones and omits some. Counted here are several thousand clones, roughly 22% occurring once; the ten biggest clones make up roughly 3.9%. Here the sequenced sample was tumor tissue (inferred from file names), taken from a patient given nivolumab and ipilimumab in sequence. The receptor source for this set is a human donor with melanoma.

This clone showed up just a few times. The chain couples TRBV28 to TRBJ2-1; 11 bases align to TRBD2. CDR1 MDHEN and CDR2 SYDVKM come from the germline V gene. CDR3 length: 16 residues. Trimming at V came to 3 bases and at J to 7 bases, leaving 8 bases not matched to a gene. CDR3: CASSFFPSGGRNEQFF. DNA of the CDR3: TGTGCCAGCAGTTTTTTTCCTAGCGGGGGGCGGAATGAGCAGTTCTTC. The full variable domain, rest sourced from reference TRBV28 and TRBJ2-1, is DVKVTQSSRYLVKRTGEKVFLECVQDMDHENMFWYRQDPGLGLRLIYFSYDVKMKEKGDIPEGYSVSREKKERFSLILESASTNQTSMYLCASSFFPSGGRNEQFFGPGTRLTVL.

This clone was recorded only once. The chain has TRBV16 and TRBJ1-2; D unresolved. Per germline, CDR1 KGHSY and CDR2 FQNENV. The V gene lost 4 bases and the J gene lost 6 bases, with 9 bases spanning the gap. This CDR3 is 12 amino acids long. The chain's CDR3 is CASSLKADGYTF. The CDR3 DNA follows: TGTGCCAGCAGCCTTAAGGCGGATGGCTACACCTTC. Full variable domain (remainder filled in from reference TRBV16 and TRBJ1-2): GEEVAQTPKHLVRGEGQKAKLYCAPIKGHSYVFWYQQVLKNEFKFLISFQNENVFDETGMPKERFSAKCLPNSPCSLEIQATKLEDSAVYFCASSLKADGYTFGSGTRLTVV.

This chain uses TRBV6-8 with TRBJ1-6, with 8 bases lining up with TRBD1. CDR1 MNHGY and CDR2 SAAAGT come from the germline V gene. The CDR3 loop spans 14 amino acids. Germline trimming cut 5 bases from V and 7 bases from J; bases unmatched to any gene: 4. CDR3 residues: CASSPTGENSPLHF. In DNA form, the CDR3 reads TGTGCCAGCAGTCCGACAGGGGAAAATTCACCCCTCCACTTT.

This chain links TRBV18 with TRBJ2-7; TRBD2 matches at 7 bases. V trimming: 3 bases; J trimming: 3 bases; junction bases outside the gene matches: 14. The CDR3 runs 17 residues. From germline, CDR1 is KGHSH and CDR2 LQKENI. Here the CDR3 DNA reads TGTGCCAGCTCACCTCGTGGCGGGGGAGAGGGGCTCTACGAGCAGTACTTC. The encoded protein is CASSPRGGGEGLYEQYF.

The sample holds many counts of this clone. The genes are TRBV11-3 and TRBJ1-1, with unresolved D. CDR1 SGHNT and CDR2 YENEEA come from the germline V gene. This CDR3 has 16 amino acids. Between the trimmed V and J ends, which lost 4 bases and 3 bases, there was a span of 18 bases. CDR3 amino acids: CASSSGTRRWDTEAFF. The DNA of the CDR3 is TGTGCCAGCAGCTCAGGAACTCGACGGTGGGACACTGAAGCTTTCTTT.

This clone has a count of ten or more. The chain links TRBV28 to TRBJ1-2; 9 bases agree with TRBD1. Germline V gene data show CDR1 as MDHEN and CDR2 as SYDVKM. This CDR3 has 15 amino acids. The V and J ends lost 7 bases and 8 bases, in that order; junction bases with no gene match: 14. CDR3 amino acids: CASTSSGTGTGGYTF. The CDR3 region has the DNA TGTGCCAGCACCTCTTCCGGGACAGGGACAGGGGGCTACACCTTC.

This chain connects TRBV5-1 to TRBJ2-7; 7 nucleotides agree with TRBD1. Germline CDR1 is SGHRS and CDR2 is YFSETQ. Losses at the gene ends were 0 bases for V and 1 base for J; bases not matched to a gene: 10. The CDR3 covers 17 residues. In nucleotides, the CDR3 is TGCGCCAGCAGCTTGGCCCGTCCAGGGGGTAATTCCTACGAGCAGTACTTC. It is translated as CASSLARPGGNSYEQYF.

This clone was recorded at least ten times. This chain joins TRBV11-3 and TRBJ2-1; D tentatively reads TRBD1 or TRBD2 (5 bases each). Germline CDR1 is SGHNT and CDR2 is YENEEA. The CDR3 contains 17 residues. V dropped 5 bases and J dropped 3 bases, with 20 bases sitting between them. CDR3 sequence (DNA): TGTGCCAGCAGCCCCGGGACCTCTCAAGGGCTCTACAATGAGCAGTTCTTC. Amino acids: CASSPGTSQGLYNEQFF.

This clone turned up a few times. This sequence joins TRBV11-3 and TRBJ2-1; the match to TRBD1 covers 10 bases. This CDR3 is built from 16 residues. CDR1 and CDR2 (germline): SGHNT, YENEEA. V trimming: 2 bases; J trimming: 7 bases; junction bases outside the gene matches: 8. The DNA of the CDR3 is TGTGCCAGCAGCTTATTTTGGGACAGGGGTCGGAATGAGCAGTTCTTC. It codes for CASSLFWDRGRNEQFF.

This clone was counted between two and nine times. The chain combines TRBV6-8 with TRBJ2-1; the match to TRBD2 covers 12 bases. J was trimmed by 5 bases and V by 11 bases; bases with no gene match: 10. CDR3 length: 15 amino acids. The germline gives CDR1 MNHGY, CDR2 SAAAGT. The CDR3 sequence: CAVLRTSGGNNEQFF. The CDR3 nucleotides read TGTGCCGTCCTCCGAACTAGCGGGGGGAACAATGAGCAGTTCTTC.

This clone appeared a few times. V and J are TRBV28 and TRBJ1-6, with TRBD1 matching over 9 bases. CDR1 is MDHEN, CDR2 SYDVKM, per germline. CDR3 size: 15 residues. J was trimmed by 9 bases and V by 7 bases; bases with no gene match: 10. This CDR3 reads CASIRDLTGGSPLHF. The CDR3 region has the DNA TGTGCCAGCATACGAGACTTGACAGGGGGTTCACCCCTCCACTTT.

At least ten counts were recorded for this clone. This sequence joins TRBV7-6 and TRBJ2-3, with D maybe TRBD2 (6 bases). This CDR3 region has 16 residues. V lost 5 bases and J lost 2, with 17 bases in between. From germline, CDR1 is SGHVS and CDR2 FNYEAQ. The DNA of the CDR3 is TGTGCCAGCAGCAAAAGGGAGGCTTCCTTCACAGATACGCAGTATTTT. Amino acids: CASSKREASFTDTQYF.

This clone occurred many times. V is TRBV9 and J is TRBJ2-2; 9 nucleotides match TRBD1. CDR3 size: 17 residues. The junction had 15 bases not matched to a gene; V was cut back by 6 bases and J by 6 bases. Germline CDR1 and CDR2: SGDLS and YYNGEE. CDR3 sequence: CASTSKGGTGSSGELFF. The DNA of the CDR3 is TGTGCCAGCACCTCAAAAGGCGGGACAGGGTCGTCCGGGGAGCTGTTTTTT.

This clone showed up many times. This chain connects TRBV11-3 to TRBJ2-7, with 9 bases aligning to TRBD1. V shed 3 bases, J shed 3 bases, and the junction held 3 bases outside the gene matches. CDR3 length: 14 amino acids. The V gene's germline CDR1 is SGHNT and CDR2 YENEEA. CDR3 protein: CASSFDRGYYEQYF. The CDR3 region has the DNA TGTGCCAGCAGCTTCGACAGGGGGTACTACGAGCAGTACTTC.

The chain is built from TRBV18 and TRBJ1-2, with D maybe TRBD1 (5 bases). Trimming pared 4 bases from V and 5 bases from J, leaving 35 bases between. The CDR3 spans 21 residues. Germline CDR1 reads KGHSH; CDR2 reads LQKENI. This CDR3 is CASSQTEPWTIMLGKAYGYTF. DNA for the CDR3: TGTGCCAGCTCACAAACTGAACCTTGGACAATTATGTTAGGGAAAGCATATGGCTACACCTTC.

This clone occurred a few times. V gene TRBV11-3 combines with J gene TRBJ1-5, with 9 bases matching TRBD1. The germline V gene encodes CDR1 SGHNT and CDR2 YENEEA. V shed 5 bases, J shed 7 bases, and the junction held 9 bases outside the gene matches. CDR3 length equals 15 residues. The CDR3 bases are TGTGCCAGCAGCCAATCGGACAGGGGTCACCAGCCCCAGCATTTT. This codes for CASSQSDRGHQPQHF.

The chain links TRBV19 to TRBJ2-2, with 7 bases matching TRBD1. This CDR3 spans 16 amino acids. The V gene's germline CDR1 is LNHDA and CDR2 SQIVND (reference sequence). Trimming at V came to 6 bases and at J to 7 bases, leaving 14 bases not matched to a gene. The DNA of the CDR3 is TGTGCCAGTAGGCCTTCGGACAGGCGGAGGTTCGGGGAGCTGTTTTTT. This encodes CASRPSDRRRFGELFF.

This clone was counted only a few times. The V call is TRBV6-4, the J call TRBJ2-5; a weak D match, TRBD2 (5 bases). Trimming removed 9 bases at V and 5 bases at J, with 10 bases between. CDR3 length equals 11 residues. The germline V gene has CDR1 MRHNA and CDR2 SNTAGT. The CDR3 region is CASSRTETQYF. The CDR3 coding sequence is TGTGCCAGTAGCAGGACTGAGACCCAGTACTTC.